One and the same sample provided the 31 T cell receptor beta chains below, sequenced in a study of cytomegalovirus exposure and HLA in healthy donors. Generated by immunoSEQ multiplex PCR, the TCRdb table keeps only in-frame clones and is missing some. This table has around 70,000 clones, approximately 95% appearing once. Specimen: PBMCs. Receptor source: a man aged 18 to 29 in good health and CMV-seropositive.

The chain employs TRBV5-1 and TRBJ2-6; 11 nucleotides align to TRBD1. The CDR3 sequence is 19 residues long. The trim removed 2 bases at V and 3 bases at J, leaving 10 bases unmatched. Per the germline V gene, CDR1 is SGHRS and CDR2 is YFSETQ. This CDR3 reads CASSFYTGTGGLGANVLTF. The CDR3 DNA reads TGCGCCAGCAGCTTTTATACCGGGACAGGGGGTCTTGGGGCCAACGTCCTGACTTTC. Full variable domain (rest looked up from reference TRBV5-1 and TRBJ2-6): KAGVTQTPRYLIKTRGQQVTLSCSPISGHRSVSWYQQTPGQGLQFLFEYFSETQRNKGNFPGRFSGRQFSNSRSEMNVSTLELGDSALYLCASSFYTGTGGLGANVLTFGAGSRLTVL.

The chain joins TRBV29-1 to TRBJ1-2; TRBD1 aligns across 9 bases. The V and J ends lost 0 bases and 2 bases, in that order; junction bases with no gene match: 10. Germline V lookup: CDR1 SQVTM, CDR2 ANQGSEA. The CDR3 covers 17 residues. The chain's CDR3 is CSVEDPGQGDMNYGYTF. CDR3 nucleotides: TGCAGCGTTGAAGATCCGGGACAGGGCGACATGAACTATGGCTACACCTTC.

The rearrangement links TRBV5-1 to TRBJ2-3; 8 nucleotides match TRBD1. The V gene's germline CDR1 is SGHRS and CDR2 YFSETQ. The CDR3 totals 16 residues. V was pared by 3 bases and J by 5 bases, with 11 bases of the junction left unmatched. CDR3 protein: CASSSKRTGSEDTQYF. The CDR3 coding sequence is TGCGCCAGCAGCTCTAAACGGACAGGGTCGGAAGATACGCAGTATTTT.

V gene TRBV25-1 combines with J gene TRBJ1-1, with TRBD1 matching over 11 bases. This CDR3 is 16 amino acids long. The germline V gene has CDR1 MGHDK and CDR2 SYGVNS. V trimming: 5 bases; J trimming: 5 bases; junction bases outside the gene matches: 10. The CDR3 sequence: CASSRTGGTRRTEAFF. CDR3 nucleotides: TGTGCCAGCAGTCGGACAGGGGGCACGAGGAGAACTGAAGCTTTCTTT. Looking up the rest from reference TRBV25-1 and TRBJ1-1 gives the full variable domain: EADIYQTPRYLVIGTGKKITLECSQTMGHDKMYWYQQDPGMELHLIHYSYGVNSTEKGDLSSESTVSRIRTEHFPLTLESARPSHTSQYLCASSRTGGTRRTEAFFGQGTRLTVV.

This clone was observed a few times. The J gene is TRBJ2-3, the V gene TRBV28, with a tentative D call TRBD2 (6 bases). Between the trimmed V and J ends, which lost 5 bases and 5 bases, there was a span of 14 bases. This CDR3 region has 14 residues. Germline CDR1 and CDR2: MDHEN and SYDVKM. The CDR3 sequence: CASSQLTSRDTQYF. CDR3 coding DNA: TGTGCCAGCAGTCAGCTGACTAGTAGAGATACGCAGTATTTT. Looking up the rest from reference TRBV28 and TRBJ2-3 gives the full variable domain: DVKVTQSSRYLVKRTGEKVFLECVQDMDHENMFWYRQDPGLGLRLIYFSYDVKMKEKGDIPEGYSVSREKKERFSLILESASTNQTSMYLCASSQLTSRDTQYFGPGTRLTVL.

The J gene is TRBJ1-4, the V gene TRBV28, with unresolved D. Looked up from germline, CDR1 is MDHEN and CDR2 is SYDVKM. There are 15 residues in the CDR3. V was shortened by 5 bases and J by 7 bases, with 17 bases between the two germline ends. CDR3 residues: CASSTRRERIEKLFF. The CDR3 DNA sequence: TGTGCCAGCAGTACACGACGGGAGCGAATTGAAAAACTGTTTTTT.

V gene TRBV6-1 combines with J gene TRBJ2-5; perhaps TRBD1 as D (6 bases). Germline V gives CDR1 MNHNS, CDR2 SASEGT. Trimming removed 5 bases from V and 4 bases from J, with 14 bases in between. The CDR3 extends over 14 amino acids. The CDR3 here is CASSLDSLRETQYF. Here the CDR3 DNA reads TGTGCCAGCAGTTTGGACAGTCTTAGAGAGACCCAGTACTTC.

The rearrangement uses TRBV28 and TRBJ2-3, with TRBD2 identical over 7 bases. This CDR3 spans 14 amino acids. Losses at the gene ends were 2 bases for V and 2 bases for J; bases not matched to a gene: 1. The germline V gene encodes CDR1 MDHEN and CDR2 SYDVKM. The CDR3 sequence is CASSLAGDTDTQYF. The CDR3 bases are TGTGCCAGCAGTTTAGCGGGAGACACAGATACGCAGTATTTT.

The chain carries TRBV7-9 and TRBJ2-1, with 8 bases identical to TRBD2. This CDR3 region has 15 residues. Germline V gives CDR1 SEHNR, CDR2 FQNEAQ (reference sequence). The junction had 6 bases not matched to a gene; V was cut back by 4 bases and J by 4 bases. The CDR3 sequence is CASSSGTRIYNEQFF. CDR3 DNA: TGTGCCAGCAGCTCTGGGACTAGAATATACAATGAGCAGTTCTTC.

This chain links TRBV2 with TRBJ1-1; a possible D gene is TRBD1 (5 bases). The V end was cut by 11 bases, the J end by 4 bases, with 17 bases between. Germline CDR1 is SNHLY and CDR2 is FYNNEI. The CDR3 is made up of 13 amino acids. The CDR3 DNA follows: TGTGCCTCCGTAGGGGAGCGGGGCACTGAAGCTTTCTTT. It translates to CASVGERGTEAFF.

The chain links TRBV5-1 to TRBJ2-1; D might be TRBD2 (6 bases). With 6 bases removed from V and 4 bases from J, the gap between germline ends came to 14 bases. Germline-derived CDR1 and CDR2 are SGHRS and YFSETQ. This CDR3 region has 14 residues. CDR3 sequence reads: CASTQEGQYNEQFF. DNA for the CDR3: TGCGCCAGCACCCAGGAGGGCCAATACAATGAGCAGTTCTTC.

The rearrangement links TRBV7-9 to TRBJ1-2; 9 positions agree with TRBD1. Germline V gene data show CDR1 as SEHNR and CDR2 as FQNEAQ (reference sequence). J gave up 4 bases and V 5 bases, and 8 bases lay outside the gene matches. The CDR3 is 15 amino acids. CDR3 coding DNA: TGTGCCAGCAGCCCCCGGGACAGGGACTTCTATGGCTACACCTTC. It specifies CASSPRDRDFYGYTF.

This rearrangement joins TRBV18 to TRBJ2-1; 10 bases line up with TRBD1. CDR1 and CDR2 from the germline V gene are KGHSH and LQKENI. The junction had 3 bases not matched to a gene; V was cut back by 3 bases and J by 4 bases. CDR3 size: 15 residues. The CDR3 bases are TGTGCCAGCTCACCTCCGGGACAGGGGTACAATGAGCAGTTCTTC. Translated, it gives CASSPPGQGYNEQFF.

J is TRBJ2-2 and V is TRBV6-1, with D possibly being TRBD2 (5 bases). V was shortened by 7 bases and J by 5 bases, with 17 bases between the two germline ends. This CDR3 region has 15 residues. Germline CDR1 MNHNS, CDR2 SASEGT. The DNA of the CDR3 is TGTGCCAGCAACGGTTATGAGGGTTGGACCGGGGAGCTGTTTTTT. Translating gives CASNGYEGWTGELFF.

The rearrangement links TRBV6-1 to TRBJ2-1; 8 nucleotides align to TRBD2. The CDR3 contains 14 residues. V dropped 6 bases and J dropped 7; count of bases not matched to a gene: 8. Germline CDR1 is MNHNS and CDR2 is SASEGT. CDR3: CASSRGGPENEQFF. DNA of the CDR3: TGTGCCAGCAGCCGGGGGGGGCCGGAGAATGAGCAGTTCTTC.

The chain couples TRBV6-1 to TRBJ1-5; 8 nucleotides agree with TRBD1. The ends lost 0 bases at V and 0 bases at J; junction bases unmatched: 10. Germline lookup yields CDR1 MNHNS and CDR2 SASEGT. The CDR3 length is 19 residues. The CDR3: CASSEAWGQATYSNQPQHF. The CDR3 DNA reads as TGTGCCAGCAGTGAAGCGTGGGGACAGGCGACTTATAGCAATCAGCCCCAGCATTTT.

The rearrangement links TRBV28 to TRBJ1-6; D is possibly TRBD1 (5 bases). Per the germline V gene, CDR1 is MDHEN and CDR2 is SYDVKM. The CDR3 has 15 residues. The V gene lost 6 bases and the J gene lost 4 bases, with 13 bases spanning the gap. CDR3 protein: CASSRDSSYNSPLHF. CDR3 nucleotide sequence: TGTGCCAGCAGCCGCGACAGCTCGTATAATTCACCCCTCCACTTT.

This sequence joins TRBV20-1 and TRBJ1-5; D is unclear. The CDR3 totals 11 residues. The V gene's germline CDR1 is DFQATT and CDR2 SNEGSKA (reference sequence). The V end lost 5 bases, the J end lost 5 bases, and 7 bases lay between the germline ends. CDR3 nucleotides: TGCAGTGCTCGGACTGATCAGCCCCAGCATTTT. It specifies CSARTDQPQHF.

Remarks on this clone: This specimen includes other DNA sequences encoding the same CDR3. The V gene is TRBV28, the J gene TRBJ2-7; D is possibly TRBD2 (5 bases). V lost 2 bases and J 3 bases, leaving 5 bases between the germline ends. Germline CDR1 reads MDHEN; CDR2 reads SYDVKM. The CDR3 is made up of 12 amino acids. The CDR3 protein is CASSLRGYEQYF. As DNA, the CDR3 is TGTGCCAGCAGTTTACGGGGCTACGAGCAGTACTTC.

The chain carries TRBV28 and TRBJ1-1; D is unresolved. V was pared by 10 bases and J by 3 bases, with 6 bases between. This CDR3 spans 10 amino acids. Germline values: CDR1 MDHEN, CDR2 SYDVKM. DNA of the CDR3: TGTGCCAACGGTCACACTGAAGCTTTCTTT. It is translated as CANGHTEAFF.

The chain recombines TRBV9 with TRBJ2-3, with unresolved D. The CDR3 extends over 15 amino acids. The germline V gene has CDR1 SGDLS and CDR2 YYNGEE. Deletions cut 1 base from V and 0 bases from J, with 9 bases between. This CDR3 reads CASSVKSTSTDTQYF. The CDR3, as DNA: TGTGCCAGCAGCGTAAAGAGTACTAGCACAGATACGCAGTATTTT.

V is TRBV7-9 and J is TRBJ1-1; possible D gene TRBD1, 5 bases. Trimming removed 1 base from V and 5 bases from J, with 11 bases in between. The CDR3 totals 14 residues. Germline V lookup: CDR1 SEHNR, CDR2 FQNEAQ (reference sequence). This CDR3 is CASSLGWGETEAFF. CDR3 DNA sequence: TGTGCCAGCAGCTTAGGGTGGGGGGAAACTGAAGCTTTCTTT.

The CDR3 loop reads CASRSGTGTYEQYF. CDR3 DNA sequence: TGTGCCAGCAGGTCCGGGACAGGGACTTACGAGCAGTACTTC. This sequence joins TRBV28 and TRBJ2-7; 9 bases fit TRBD1. Germline CDR1 and CDR2: MDHEN and SYDVKM. The CDR3 contains 14 residues. The V gene end was trimmed by 6 bases and the J gene end by 4 bases; junction bases not matched to a gene: 7.

The chain uses TRBV5-1 and TRBJ1-1; maybe TRBD1 (6 bases). Germline V CDR1 and CDR2: SGHRS, YFSETQ. There are 15 residues in the CDR3. Deletions cut 2 bases from V and 4 bases from J, with 15 bases between. The CDR3 region is CASSLEQGSRTEAFF. The DNA for the CDR3 is TGCGCCAGCAGCTTAGAACAGGGATCGCGCACTGAAGCTTTCTTT. The full variable domain, in which reference TRBV5-1 and TRBJ1-1 provide the parts outside the CDR3, is KAGVTQTPRYLIKTRGQQVTLSCSPISGHRSVSWYQQTPGQGLQFLFEYFSETQRNKGNFPGRFSGRQFSNSRSEMNVSTLELGDSALYLCASSLEQGSRTEAFFGQGTRLTVV.

The chain joins TRBV28 to TRBJ2-7, with 9 positions matching TRBD1. V shed 9 bases, J shed 3 bases, and the junction held 6 bases outside the gene matches. The CDR3 consists of 13 residues. Germline loops: CDR1 MDHEN, CDR2 SYDVKM. The CDR3 sequence: CARRDRVVYEQYF. CDR3 DNA: TGTGCCAGGAGGGACAGGGTGGTCTACGAGCAGTACTTC. Full variable domain (outside the CDR3, taken from reference TRBV28 and TRBJ2-7): DVKVTQSSRYLVKRTGEKVFLECVQDMDHENMFWYRQDPGLGLRLIYFSYDVKMKEKGDIPEGYSVSREKKERFSLILESASTNQTSMYLCARRDRVVYEQYFGPGTRLTVT.

The genes are TRBV5-1 and TRBJ2-2, with 10 positions matching TRBD2. This CDR3 spans 18 amino acids. From germline, CDR1 is SGHRS and CDR2 YFSETQ. Unmatched junction bases numbered 11, after V lost 2 bases and J lost 4 bases. The CDR3 DNA reads as TGCGCCAGCAGCTTACAATACGGCGGACTAGCGGCCACCGGGGAGCTGTTTTTT. Amino acid sequence: CASSLQYGGLAATGELFF.

This chain joins TRBV11-3 and TRBJ2-2, with 8 bases matching TRBD2. The ends lost 1 base at V and 6 bases at J; junction bases unmatched: 13. Germline CDR1 SGHNT, CDR2 YENEEA. This CDR3 is built from 18 residues. The CDR3 DNA follows: TGTGCCAGCAGCTTAGGTTGGACTAGCCACGAGCTCGCCGGGGAGCTGTTTTTT. Protein sequence: CASSLGWTSHELAGELFF.

This clone was seen only a few times. The J gene is TRBJ2-3, the V gene TRBV5-6; TRBD2 aligns across 9 bases. The V segment lost 1 base and the J segment 5 bases; nucleotides outside the gene matches: 11. The germline V gene has CDR1 SGHDT and CDR2 YYEEEE. The CDR3 is made up of 17 amino acids. Here the CDR3 DNA reads TGTGCCAGCAGCTTGTGGCGGGAGGGCCGAAGTAAAGATACGCAGTATTTT. Encoded protein: CASSLWREGRSKDTQYF. The full variable domain, rest sourced from reference TRBV5-6 and TRBJ2-3, is DAGVTQSPTHLIKTRGQQVTLRCSPKSGHDTVSWYQQALGQGPQFIFQYYEEEERQRGNFPDRFSGHQFPNYSSELNVNALLLGDSALYLCASSLWREGRSKDTQYFGPGTRLTVL.

This clone is a singleton in its sample. CDR3 loop: CASMAGVTGELFF. CDR3 coding DNA: TGTGCCAGTATGGCGGGAGTCACCGGGGAGCTGTTTTTT. The chain employs TRBV19 and TRBJ2-2, with TRBD2 identical over 7 bases. Germline V lookup: CDR1 LNHDA, CDR2 SQIVND (reference sequence). CDR3 length: 13 amino acids. V lost 7 bases to trimming and J lost 4 bases; unmatched junction nucleotides: 3.

This clone showed up just once. A read error may produce the germline difference seen at one junction end. The chain links TRBV7-7 to TRBJ2-1, with TRBD2 matching over 12 bases. There are 15 residues in the CDR3. The germline CDR1 and CDR2 sequences are SSHAT and FNYEAQ (reference sequence). Here the CDR3 reads CASSGGLAGHNEQFF. As DNA, the CDR3 is TGTGCTAGCAGCGGGGGACTAGCGGGCCACAATGAGCAGTTCTTC.

The chain is built from TRBV15 and TRBJ2-7; no firm D call. V dropped 0 bases and J dropped 3 bases, with 9 bases sitting between them. The CDR3 is made up of 14 amino acids. Germline V gives CDR1 LNHNV, CDR2 YYDKDF (reference sequence). DNA of the CDR3: TGTGCCACCAGCAGAGATCGGAACAGCTACGAGCAGTACTTC. This encodes CATSRDRNSYEQYF.